Shown below are 29 T cell receptor beta chains from a single sample sequenced in a study of blood T cell repertoires in COVID-19. Generated by immunoSEQ multiplex PCR, the TCRdb table keeps only in-frame clones and is missing some. This sample has more than 90,000 clones, with 85% to 90% found just once. Sequences were obtained from peripheral blood. The receptors were gathered from a man aged 65-85 years who had recovered from COVID-19.

The chain employs TRBV5-5 and TRBJ1-2; TRBD1 matches at 7 bases. The CDR3 is 14 amino acids. J gave up 3 bases and V 0 bases, and 2 bases lay outside the gene matches. Per germline, CDR1 SGHKS and CDR2 YYEKEE (reference sequence). As DNA, the CDR3 is TGTGCCAGCAGCTTGGCCGGGACAGACTATGGCTACACCTTC. This codes for CASSLAGTDYGYTF.

Ten or more counts support this clone. The chain couples TRBV7-9 to TRBJ2-7; 7 nucleotides agree with TRBD2. From germline, CDR1 is SEHNR and CDR2 FQNEAQ (reference sequence). The V gene end was trimmed by 4 bases and the J gene end by 0 bases; junction bases not matched to a gene: 9. The CDR3 runs to 16 residues. The CDR3 is CASSSLGGGSSYEQYF. CDR3 nucleotide sequence: TGTGCCAGCAGCTCCCTTGGGGGGGGGAGCTCCTACGAGCAGTACTTC.

V is TRBV5-1 and J is TRBJ2-5, with D possibly being TRBD2 (5 bases). Germline CDR1 reads SGHRS; CDR2 reads YFSETQ. This CDR3 region has 15 residues. V lost 0 bases and J 5 bases, leaving 14 bases between the germline ends. CDR3 in amino acids: CASSLGIGGRETQYF. The DNA for the CDR3 is TGCGCCAGCAGCTTGGGGATAGGAGGTCGGGAGACCCAGTACTTC.

J is TRBJ2-5 and V is TRBV7-6, with 13 positions matching TRBD2. V lost 5 bases to trimming and J lost 5 bases; unmatched junction nucleotides: 8. The V gene's germline CDR1 is SGHVS and CDR2 FNYEAQ. The CDR3 length is 16 residues. The chain's CDR3 is CASSRGLAGVGETQYF. As DNA, the CDR3 is TGTGCCAGCAGCCGTGGACTAGCGGGAGTCGGGGAGACCCAGTACTTC.

The V call is TRBV5-1, the J call TRBJ1-2; D unclear. The CDR3 runs to 13 residues. CDR1 SGHRS and CDR2 YFSETQ come from the germline V gene. V was trimmed by 0 bases and J by 7 bases, leaving 10 bases between them. The CDR3 is CASSLAGIGGYTF. The CDR3 bases are TGCGCCAGCAGCTTGGCGGGGATTGGTGGCTACACCTTC.

The rearrangement uses TRBV13 and TRBJ2-3, with 7 bases identical to TRBD2. The V gene end was trimmed by 2 bases and the J gene end by 5 bases; junction bases not matched to a gene: 16. The CDR3 loop spans 18 amino acids. CDR1 is PRHDT and CDR2 is FYEKMQ in the germline V gene (reference sequence). DNA for the CDR3: TGTGCCAGCAGCTTATACTTGCGAGGGAGCGGGAAGAAAGATACGCAGTATTTT. Protein sequence: CASSLYLRGSGKKDTQYF.

V usage is TRBV7-9 and J usage is TRBJ2-7, with 10 bases fitting TRBD1. The CDR3 totals 14 residues. Germline CDR1 SEHNR, CDR2 FQNEAQ (reference sequence). The junction had 6 bases not matched to a gene; V was cut back by 5 bases and J by 5 bases. The CDR3 is CASSQGQGNHEQYF. CDR3 DNA sequence: TGTGCCAGCAGCCAGGGACAGGGGAATCACGAGCAGTACTTC.

The genes are TRBV6-6 and TRBJ1-1; D is possibly TRBD1 (5 bases). This CDR3 contains 14 residues. V gave up 0 bases and J gave up 5 bases, with 10 bases separating them. The V gene's germline CDR1 is MNHNY and CDR2 SVGAGI (reference sequence). The CDR3 is CASSYSSGITEAFF. The DNA for the CDR3 is TGTGCCAGCAGTTACTCCTCAGGGATTACTGAAGCTTTCTTT.

The gene calls are TRBV5-4 and TRBJ2-7; 7 nucleotides match TRBD1. Germline-derived CDR1 and CDR2 are SGHNT and YYREEE (reference sequence). CDR3 length: 14 residues. The V segment lost 4 bases and the J segment 2 bases; nucleotides outside the gene matches: 6. Written as DNA, the CDR3 is TGTGCCAGCAGCCCGACCGGGACAGCCTACGAGCAGTACTTC. Translated, it gives CASSPTGTAYEQYF.

The table lists this clone with a count of one. V is TRBV6-2 or TRBV6-3 and J is TRBJ2-7; perhaps TRBD1 as D (5 bases). This CDR3 is 16 amino acids long. Trimming took 4 bases from V and 3 from J, leaving 19 bases between them. CDR1 and CDR2 (germline): MNHEY, SVGEGT. Here the CDR3 reads CASSFSRHLGHYEQYF. In DNA form, the CDR3 reads TGTGCCAGCAGTTTCTCTCGACACTTGGGGCACTACGAGCAGTACTTC.

V gene TRBV29-1 combines with J gene TRBJ2-5; 9 positions agree with TRBD2. Germline V lookup: CDR1 SQVTM, CDR2 ANQGSEA. The CDR3 is 17 residues long. V lost 5 bases and J lost 1; bases outside the gene matches: 14. In DNA form, the CDR3 reads TGCAGCGTTAATATCCGGTCGCCTAGCGGGGCCCAAGAGACCCAGTACTTC. This encodes CSVNIRSPSGAQETQYF.

This chain joins TRBV30 and TRBJ1-2; possibly TRBD1 for D (6 bases). Deletions cut 2 bases from V and 4 bases from J, with 11 bases between. The CDR3 extends over 13 amino acids. CDR1 and CDR2 from the germline V gene are GTSNPN and SVGIG (reference sequence). The CDR3 reads CAWSSGGIYGYTF. The CDR3, as DNA: TGTGCCTGGAGTTCGGGGGGCATCTATGGCTACACCTTC.

This sequence joins TRBV5-1 and TRBJ2-3; TRBD2 matches at 9 bases. Per the germline V gene, CDR1 is SGHRS and CDR2 is YFSETQ. Trimming removed 3 bases from V and 2 bases from J; junction bases left unmatched: 4. The CDR3 loop spans 15 amino acids. CDR3 nucleotides: TGCGCCAGCAGCTCTATGGGACTAGCCACAGATACGCAGTATTTT. Amino acids: CASSSMGLATDTQYF.

The chain carries TRBV28 and TRBJ1-2; TRBD1 aligns across 8 bases. The V segment lost 4 bases and the J segment 7 bases; nucleotides outside the gene matches: 8. The CDR3 loop spans 14 amino acids. Per the germline V gene, CDR1 is MDHEN and CDR2 is SYDVKM. The CDR3 spells CASSSRQGQAGYTF. In nucleotides, the CDR3 is TGTGCCAGCAGTTCAAGACAGGGACAGGCTGGCTACACCTTC.

This sequence joins TRBV30 and TRBJ1-2, with 7 positions matching TRBD1. The V gene's germline CDR1 is GTSNPN and CDR2 SVGIG (reference sequence). This CDR3 spans 12 amino acids. V gave up 7 bases and J gave up 2 bases; unmatched junction bases: 4. The CDR3, as DNA: TGTGCCTCCCAAGGGGGCAACTATGGCTACACCTTC. It translates to CASQGGNYGYTF.

The J gene is TRBJ2-7, the V gene TRBV29-1, with 10 bases that match TRBD1. From germline, CDR1 is SQVTM and CDR2 ANQGSEA. The length of the CDR3 is 15 residues. After removal of 3 bases from V and 6 bases from J, the junction contained 11 bases not matched to a gene. The CDR3 protein is CSVDEPGTGVGEQYF. CDR3 nucleotides: TGCAGCGTTGACGAGCCCGGGACAGGGGTGGGCGAGCAGTACTTC.

This chain connects TRBV9 to TRBJ1-2, with D possibly being TRBD1 (6 bases). The germline CDR1 and CDR2 sequences are SGDLS and YYNGEE. Between the trimmed V and J ends, which lost 4 bases and 0 bases, there was a span of 13 bases. There are 15 residues in the CDR3. Here the CDR3 DNA reads TGTGCCAGCAGCTCCCCGGGACATACTAACTATGGCTACACCTTC. Amino acids: CASSSPGHTNYGYTF.

V usage is TRBV9 and J usage is TRBJ1-1; no reliable D call. Trimming removed 2 bases from V and 4 bases from J, with 12 bases in between. The length of the CDR3 is 14 residues. The germline CDR1 and CDR2 sequences are SGDLS and YYNGEE. The DNA of the CDR3 is TGTGCCAGCAGCGTGATATCACAGTTCACTGAAGCTTTCTTT. This sequence encodes CASSVISQFTEAFF.

V usage is TRBV9 and J usage is TRBJ1-3; unclear D gene. The germline V gene encodes CDR1 SGDLS and CDR2 YYNGEE. Trimming removed 1 base from V and 0 bases from J, with 5 bases in between. This CDR3 spans 14 amino acids. The CDR3 DNA is TGTGCCAGCAGCGTAACGAGCTCTGGAAACACCATATATTTT. It yields the protein CASSVTSSGNTIYF.

This sequence joins TRBV28 and TRBJ2-5; D is uncertain. V was clipped by 3 bases and J by 0 bases, with 8 bases between them. CDR1 MDHEN and CDR2 SYDVKM come from the germline V gene. The CDR3 contains 14 residues. The CDR3 sequence is CASSFQRDQETQYF. The CDR3, as DNA: TGTGCCAGCAGTTTCCAGCGCGACCAAGAGACCCAGTACTTC.

The rearrangement uses TRBV7-9 and TRBJ2-7; TRBD1 aligns across 9 bases. CDR3 length equals 14 residues. The germline V gene encodes CDR1 SEHNR and CDR2 FQNEAQ (reference sequence). J was trimmed by 2 bases and V by 5 bases; bases with no gene match: 4. As DNA, the CDR3 is TGTGCCAGCAGCCCCGGGACAGGGACCTACGAGCAGTACTTC. This sequence encodes CASSPGTGTYEQYF.

This chain uses TRBV7-3 with TRBJ2-2; D uncertain. The CDR3 spans 12 residues. In germline, CDR1 is SGHTA, CDR2 FQGTGA. Trimming removed 5 bases from V and 8 bases from J, with 9 bases in between. The CDR3 is CASSIASGELFF. The CDR3 DNA reads as TGTGCCAGCAGCATAGCTTCGGGGGAGCTGTTTTTT. Combining the CDR3 with reference TRBV7-3 and TRBJ2-2 gives the whole variable domain GAGVSQTPSNKVTEKGKYVELRCDPISGHTALYWYRQSLGQGPEFLIYFQGTGAADDSGLPNDRFFAVRPEGSVSTLKIQRTERGDSAVYLCASSIASGELFFGEGSRLTVL.

In its sample, this clone was seen a few times. The genes are TRBV29-1 and TRBJ2-5, with D possibly TRBD1 on 5 matching bases. The CDR3 sequence is 16 residues long. Germline V gives CDR1 SQVTM, CDR2 ANQGSEA. V dropped 5 bases and J dropped 5 bases, with 24 bases sitting between them. This CDR3 is CSVPFRPAKGLETQYF. CDR3 nucleotide sequence: TGCAGCGTTCCCTTTCGGCCAGCCAAGGGGTTGGAGACCCAGTACTTC.

This clone was recorded once. V is TRBV3-1 (or the pseudogene TRBV3-2) and J is TRBJ1-4; the D gene is possibly TRBD1 (5 bases). The germline gives CDR1 LGHDT, CDR2 YNNKEL (reference sequence). This CDR3 has 14 residues. Deletions cut 1 base from V and 6 bases from J, with 9 bases between. CDR3 amino acids: CASSQGQWDEKLFF. CDR3 nucleotide sequence: TGTGCCAGCAGCCAAGGACAGTGGGATGAAAAACTGTTTTTT.

This sequence joins TRBV5-6 and TRBJ2-1; TRBD1 aligns across 8 bases. With V trimmed by 0 bases and J by 4 bases, 3 bases remained unmatched. Germline CDR1 reads SGHDT; CDR2 reads YYEEEE. CDR3 length: 15 amino acids. The CDR3 sequence is CASSLDRGVYNEQFF. In nucleotides, the CDR3 is TGTGCCAGCAGCTTGGACAGGGGGGTTTACAATGAGCAGTTCTTC.

The rearrangement links TRBV5-5 to TRBJ2-1, with D tentatively TRBD2 (5 bases). Germline CDR1 reads SGHKS; CDR2 reads YYEKEE (reference sequence). The CDR3 loop spans 14 amino acids. The V gene lost 3 bases and the J gene lost 8 bases, with 15 bases spanning the gap. The CDR3 loop reads CASSWSNLAHEQFF. DNA for the CDR3: TGTGCCAGCAGCTGGAGCAATCTAGCCCATGAGCAGTTCTTC.

The chain joins TRBV7-9 to TRBJ2-7, with no clear D. V gave up 5 bases and J gave up 0 bases, with 5 bases separating them. CDR3 length: 12 amino acids. Germline assignment: CDR1 SEHNR and CDR2 FQNEAQ (reference sequence). This CDR3 is CASSHSSYEQYF. DNA for the CDR3: TGTGCCAGCAGCCACAGCTCCTACGAGCAGTACTTC.

This clone was seen a handful of times. The chain employs TRBV28 and TRBJ1-5; 7 bases line up with TRBD1. Germline lookup yields CDR1 MDHEN and CDR2 SYDVKM. The CDR3 length is 12 residues. V shed 6 bases, J shed 7 bases, and the junction held 3 bases outside the gene matches. For the CDR3, the DNA is TGTGCCAGCAGGAGGGGGCGACAGCCCCAGCATTTT. It codes for CASRRGRQPQHF. The complete variable domain, with remaining parts taken from reference TRBV28 and TRBJ1-5, reads DVKVTQSSRYLVKRTGEKVFLECVQDMDHENMFWYRQDPGLGLRLIYFSYDVKMKEKGDIPEGYSVSREKKERFSLILESASTNQTSMYLCASRRGRQPQHFGDGTRLSIL.

This clone was seen only once. V usage is TRBV28 and J usage is TRBJ2-1; TRBD1 is a possible D gene (5 bases). V lost 4 bases to trimming and J lost 0 bases, with 10 bases between them. The CDR3 runs to 15 residues. Germline V gives CDR1 MDHEN, CDR2 SYDVKM. The CDR3 DNA reads as TGTGCCAGCAGTTGGGGCGTCTCCTCCTACAATGAGCAGTTCTTC. Its translation is CASSWGVSSYNEQFF.